The 21 T cell receptor beta chains in this list originate from one sample, sequenced in a study of spatial heterogeneity in lung cancer. Time point meaning: sample taken at primary tumor resection. Study observations and caveats: In tumors, expanded intratumoral alpha and beta TCR counts tracked mutation counts.

Their target antigens are unknown. TCRdb recomputed calls from the 5' RACE reads with MiXCR, one row per CDR3 protein. The table records tens of thousands of distinct CDR3 sequences, approximately 4.3% of them present only once. The specimen comprised lung tumor tissue, sampled at surgery. The receptors were gathered from a male donor with early-stage non-small cell lung cancer.

This clonotype was seen many times. The chain carries TRBV7-9 and TRBJ2-7; TRBD1 matches 9 bases. Germline V lookup: CDR1 SEHNR, CDR2 FQNEAQ (reference sequence). This CDR3 spans 15 amino acids. Unmatched junction bases numbered 8, after V lost 5 bases and J lost 3 bases. The CDR3 DNA sequence: TGTGCCAGCAGCCTCATAGACAGGGGGATCTACGAGCAGTACTTC. It yields the protein CASSLIDRGIYEQYF.

This clonotype was observed a handful of times. The rearrangement links TRBV18 to TRBJ1-6; 8 bases are shared with TRBD1. J was trimmed by 7 bases and V by 2 bases; bases with no gene match: 4. The length of the CDR3 is 15 residues. The germline V gene encodes CDR1 KGHSH and CDR2 LQKENI. DNA of the CDR3: TGTGCCAGCTCACCAATGGGACAGGAAAATTCACCCCTCCACTTT. It translates to CASSPMGQENSPLHF.

This clonotype came up many times. The chain has TRBV27 and TRBJ2-2, with D hard to call. There are 12 residues in the CDR3. CDR1 MNHEY and CDR2 SMNVEV come from the germline V gene (reference sequence). Trimming took 4 bases from V and 6 from J, leaving 6 bases between them. The CDR3 sequence is CASSWQAGELFF. The CDR3 DNA reads TGTGCCAGCAGTTGGCAGGCCGGGGAGCTGTTTTTT.

Regarding this clonotype: One end of the junction varies from germline; a read error may be responsible. The chain couples TRBV18 to TRBJ2-7; D gene ambiguous. The CDR3 is made up of 15 amino acids. The germline V gene encodes CDR1 KGHSH and CDR2 LQKENI. CDR3 nucleotides: TGTGCTAGCTCACCACCGTGGAGCGCCTCCTACGAGCAGTACTTC. Amino acid sequence: CASSPPWSASYEQYF. The full variable domain, its missing parts supplied by reference TRBV18 and TRBJ2-7, is NAGVMQNPRHLVRRRGQEARLRCSPMKGHSHVYWYRQLPEEGLKFMVYLQKENIIDESGMPKERFSAEFPKEGPSILRIQQVVRGDSAAYFCASSPPWSASYEQYFGPGTRLTVT.

The rearrangement links TRBV3-1 to TRBJ2-7; 8 bases match TRBD2. The CDR3 length is 13 residues. Looked up from germline, CDR1 is LGHDT and CDR2 is YNNKEL (reference sequence). V lost 1 base, J lost 12 bases, and 8 bases stayed unmatched. The CDR3 loop reads CASSQVVGLVLYF. The DNA for the CDR3 is TGTGCCAGCAGCCAAGTGGTGGGACTAGTTTTGTACTTC.

This clonotype was counted many times. The chain couples TRBV5-1 to TRBJ2-1; maybe TRBD2 (7 bases). The germline V and J ends were trimmed by 5 bases and 9 bases, with 21 bases remaining between them. This CDR3 spans 15 amino acids. Looked up from germline, CDR1 is SGHRS and CDR2 is YFSETQ. CDR3 in amino acids: CASRQQGGSEGEQFF. CDR3 in DNA: TGCGCCAGCAGGCAACAGGGAGGGAGCGAGGGTGAGCAGTTCTTC.

This clonotype was observed many times. This chain uses TRBV20-1 with TRBJ1-1; 7 bases align to TRBD1. CDR3 length: 16 amino acids. V shed 3 bases and J 1 base; nucleotides not matched to a gene: 11. Looked up from germline, CDR1 is DFQATT and CDR2 is SNEGSKA (reference sequence). The CDR3 reads CSARGRSTGQNTEAFF. As DNA, the CDR3 is TGCAGTGCTAGGGGCCGGTCGACAGGGCAGAACACTGAAGCTTTCTTT.

The chain combines TRBV18 with TRBJ2-7, with no clear D. From germline, CDR1 is KGHSH and CDR2 LQKENI. The CDR3 loop spans 15 amino acids. V was trimmed by 1 base and J by 2 bases, leaving 12 bases between them. The CDR3 sequence is CASSPRVPGPYEQYF. Written as DNA, the CDR3 is TGTGCCAGCTCACCACGGGTCCCCGGTCCCTACGAGCAGTACTTC. Filled out from reference TRBV18 and TRBJ2-7, the complete variable domain reads NAGVMQNPRHLVRRRGQEARLRCSPMKGHSHVYWYRQLPEEGLKFMVYLQKENIIDESGMPKERFSAEFPKEGPSILRIQQVVRGDSAAYFCASSPRVPGPYEQYFGPGTRLTVT.

This clonotype was recorded at least ten times. V and J are TRBV27 and TRBJ2-7; the D is unclear. V was trimmed by 2 bases and J by 5 bases, leaving 22 bases between them. The CDR3 runs 17 residues. Germline V lookup: CDR1 MNHEY, CDR2 SMNVEV (reference sequence). CDR3 DNA sequence: TGTGCCAGCAGTTTACAAGTTTACAGTGGCTTCCCACACGAGCAGTACTTC. The encoded protein is CASSLQVYSGFPHEQYF.

This clonotype was seen many times. The chain recombines TRBV5-1 with TRBJ2-7; D may be TRBD1 (5 bases). Germline assignment: CDR1 SGHRS and CDR2 YFSETQ. The V end was cut by 3 bases, the J end by 3 bases, with 13 bases between. CDR3 length: 14 residues. This CDR3 is CASSSGGTGYEQYF. CDR3 sequence (DNA): TGCGCCAGCAGCTCCGGCGGAACAGGCTACGAGCAGTACTTC.

This clonotype is large (0.1 to 1%) in the sample. The chain carries TRBV3-1 and TRBJ1-1; D not certain. The CDR3 totals 14 residues. Trimming left V 1 base short and J 4 bases short, with 10 bases between. Germline-derived CDR1 and CDR2 are LGHDT and YNNKEL (reference sequence). In DNA, the CDR3 is TGTGCCAGCAGCCAAGGAATGGGTACCACTGAAGCTTTCTTT. It encodes CASSQGMGTTEAFF.

This clonotype was observed at least ten times. The V and J genes are TRBV14 and TRBJ2-2; 8 nucleotides match TRBD1. The V and J ends lost 2 bases and 5 bases, in that order; junction bases with no gene match: 4. The germline V gene encodes CDR1 SGHDN and CDR2 FVKESK. The CDR3 is made up of 15 amino acids. CDR3 bases: TGTGCCAGCAGCCAACCGGGACAGGCTACCGGGGAGCTGTTTTTT. As protein: CASSQPGQATGELFF.

This clonotype was seen repeatedly, ten times or more. The chain recombines TRBV7-8 with TRBJ2-3; the D call may be TRBD1 or TRBD2 (5 bases each). This CDR3 spans 15 amino acids. CDR1 is SGHVS, CDR2 FQNEAQ, per germline. V lost 1 base and J lost 0, with 8 bases in between. The CDR3 sequence: CASSLGGASTDTQYF. CDR3 DNA: TGTGCCAGCAGCTTAGGAGGGGCTAGCACAGATACGCAGTATTTT. The full variable domain, with the rest looked up from reference TRBV7-8 and TRBJ2-3, is GAGVSQSPRYKVAKRGQDVALRCDPISGHVSLFWYQQALGQGPEFLTYFQNEAQLDKSGLPSDRFFAERPEGSVSTLKIQRTQQEDSAVYLCASSLGGASTDTQYFGPGTRLTVL.

This clonotype has at least ten counts. This chain links TRBV28 with TRBJ1-2; D remains ambiguous. Germline lookup yields CDR1 MDHEN and CDR2 SYDVKM. The CDR3 runs 15 residues. V lost 6 bases and J 0 bases, leaving 14 bases between the germline ends. The CDR3 bases are TGTGCCAGCAGCTCCCCTTGGCAGGCTAACTATGGCTACACCTTC. This sequence encodes CASSSPWQANYGYTF.

The genes are TRBV10-3 and TRBJ2-7; no reliable D call. CDR3 length: 15 residues. From germline, CDR1 is ENHRY and CDR2 SYGVKD. Trimming removed 0 bases from V and 2 bases from J, with 11 bases in between. The CDR3 sequence: CAISESAGSPYEQYF. Written as DNA, the CDR3 is TGTGCCATCAGTGAGTCGGCAGGCAGTCCCTACGAGCAGTACTTC.

Here the CDR3 reads CASSFVSGARYEQYF. In nucleotides, the CDR3 is TGTGCCAGCAGCTTCGTGTCGGGGGCGCGGTACGAGCAGTACTTC. The chain links TRBV7-2 to TRBJ2-7; D could derive from TRBD1 or TRBD2 (6 bases each). V lost 3 bases, J lost 4 bases, and 16 bases lay in between. The CDR3 is made up of 15 amino acids. Germline CDR1 reads SGHTA; CDR2 reads FQGNSA. Full variable domain (missing parts from reference TRBV7-2 and TRBJ2-7): GAGVSQSPSNKVTEKGKDVELRCDPISGHTALYWYRQSLGQGLEFLIYFQGNSAPDKSGLPSDRFSAERTGGSVSTLTIQRTQQEDSAVYLCASSFVSGARYEQYFGPGTRLTVT.

This clonotype was observed many times. CDR3 DNA sequence: TGTGCCAGCTCACTCCGGGACTGGGGTTGGAATGAGCAGTTCTTC. The encoded protein is CASSLRDWGWNEQFF. The chain couples TRBV18 to TRBJ2-1; D perhaps matches TRBD2 (6 bases). The V gene lost 4 bases and the J gene lost 7 bases, with 17 bases spanning the gap. Germline values: CDR1 KGHSH, CDR2 LQKENI. This CDR3 has 15 amino acids.

Many counts were recorded for this clonotype. This chain links TRBV7-6 with TRBJ2-1; maybe TRBD1 (6 bases). V lost 5 bases, J lost 9 bases, and 14 bases lay in between. This CDR3 is built from 13 residues. Germline CDR1 is SGHVS and CDR2 is FNYEAQ. The CDR3 protein is CASSPGTTIEQFF. The CDR3 DNA is TGTGCCAGCAGCCCCGGGACAACGATTGAGCAGTTCTTC. Supplemented by reference TRBV7-6 and TRBJ2-1, the full variable domain reads GAGVSQSPRYKVTKRGQDVALRCDPISGHVSLYWYRQALGQGPEFLTYFNYEAQQDKSGLPNDRFSAERPEGSISTLTIQRTEQRDSAMYRCASSPGTTIEQFFGPGTRLTVL.

This clonotype was picked up many times. The chain is built from TRBV7-2 and TRBJ2-5, with 8 bases aligning to TRBD2. V was pared by 5 bases and J by 5 bases, with 4 bases of the junction left unmatched. CDR3 size: 13 residues. Per the germline V gene, CDR1 is SGHTA and CDR2 is FQGNSA. The CDR3, as DNA: TGTGCCAGCAGCGGTAGCGGGATGGAGACCCAGTACTTC. This gives the protein CASSGSGMETQYF.

The chain uses TRBV7-3 and TRBJ2-2; 7 bases are shared with TRBD1. The CDR3 consists of 15 residues. Per the germline V gene, CDR1 is SGHTA and CDR2 is FQGTGA. With V trimmed by 1 base and J by 7 bases, 6 bases remained unmatched. CDR3 sequence: CASSLRQGAGGELFF. CDR3 coding DNA: TGTGCCAGCAGCTTAAGACAGGGTGCGGGCGGGGAGCTGTTTTTT.

This clonotype was seen repeatedly, ten times or more. The chain links TRBV28 to TRBJ1-2; the D is unclear. CDR3 length: 11 amino acids. V was clipped by 6 bases and J by 7 bases, with 9 bases between them. The V gene's germline CDR1 is MDHEN and CDR2 SYDVKM. CDR3 in DNA: TGTGCCAGCAGCGGATTTATTGGCTACACCTTC. It encodes CASSGFIGYTF.